This passage covers 23 T cell receptor beta chains from one sample sequenced in a study of T-cell reconstitution after alpha-beta-depleted transplantation in children. Unique molecular identifiers featured in how the TCRbeta library was prepared. MiXCR was run by TCRdb on the PCR reads, yielding one entry per CDR3 protein. The table has over 400,000 distinct CDR3 sequences, around 13% seen once. The specimen comprised PBMCs from the stem cell graft donor, sampled from the stem cell graft. Source of these receptors: a human donor who donated a stem cell graft to a child with combined immunodeficiency.

The chain employs TRBV19 and TRBJ1-5, with a possible D match to TRBD1 (5 bases). Germline CDR1 and CDR2: LNHDA and SQIVND (reference sequence). The CDR3 consists of 12 residues. The ends were cut back, 3 bases at V and 5 bases at J, with 5 bases in the middle. CDR3 residues: CASSIRDQPQHF. CDR3 sequence (DNA): TGTGCCAGTAGTATCAGGGATCAGCCCCAGCATTTT.

The gene calls are TRBV3-1 and TRBJ1-5, with D unclear. V was pared by 0 bases and J by 5 bases, with 8 bases between. The CDR3 sequence is 14 residues long. Germline values: CDR1 LGHDT, CDR2 YNNKEL (reference sequence). CDR3 sequence (DNA): TGTGCCAGCAGCCAAGAACTCGCAGATCAGCCCCAGCATTTT. Protein product: CASSQELADQPQHF.

The chain is built from TRBV7-2 and TRBJ1-1; a weak D match, TRBD1 (5 bases). Germline CDR1 reads SGHTA; CDR2 reads FQGNSA. The V gene lost 0 bases and the J gene lost 4 bases, with 12 bases spanning the gap. The CDR3 consists of 15 residues. The CDR3 sequence is CASSLAGVRGTEAFF. CDR3 nucleotide sequence: TGTGCCAGCAGCTTAGCAGGGGTTCGCGGCACTGAAGCTTTCTTT.

The table lists this clonotype with many counts. This rearrangement joins TRBV7-3 to TRBJ2-2; perhaps TRBD2 as D (5 bases). This CDR3 region has 16 residues. V gave up 2 bases and J gave up 0 bases, with 10 bases separating them. In germline, CDR1 is SGHTA, CDR2 FQGTGA. The CDR3 loop reads CASSLRGGTNTGELFF. For the CDR3, the DNA is TGTGCCAGCAGCTTACGGGGTGGAACGAACACCGGGGAGCTGTTTTTT.

This chain connects TRBV7-9 to TRBJ2-3; D ambiguous. In germline, CDR1 is SEHNR, CDR2 FQNEAQ (reference sequence). Between the trimmed V and J ends, which lost 5 bases and 6 bases, there was a span of 9 bases. This CDR3 comprises 12 residues. The CDR3 is CASSAVMDTQYF. The CDR3 nucleotides are TGTGCCAGCAGCGCCGTTATGGATACGCAGTATTTT.

There are many counts of this clonotype. The J gene is TRBJ2-1, the V gene TRBV7-8, with 13 bases that match TRBD2. The CDR3 has 16 residues. V lost 5 bases to trimming and J lost 7 bases; unmatched junction nucleotides: 8. Germline loops: CDR1 SGHVS, CDR2 FQNEAQ. This CDR3 is CASSAVTSGRGNEQFF. CDR3 in DNA: TGTGCCAGCAGCGCCGTCACTAGCGGGAGGGGGAATGAGCAGTTCTTC.

This clonotype was seen a few times. The chain links TRBV12-3 or TRBV12-4 to TRBJ1-2; maybe TRBD1 (5 bases). The CDR3 is 15 amino acids. V lost 0 bases to trimming and J lost 7 bases, with 15 bases between them. The CDR3 DNA reads TGTGCCAGCAGTTTAGCCTCCCTGGCGGGGGGTGGCTACACCTTC. This codes for CASSLASLAGGGYTF.

The chain recombines TRBV9 with TRBJ2-5; 9 nucleotides line up with TRBD2. V shed 0 bases and J 5 bases; nucleotides not matched to a gene: 5. The CDR3 has 15 amino acids. Looked up from germline, CDR1 is SGDLS and CDR2 is YYNGEE. The CDR3 DNA sequence: TGTGCCAGCAGCGTAGGAGCGGGGGGTCGGGAGACCCAGTACTTC. Translated: CASSVGAGGRETQYF.

V and J are TRBV7-2 and TRBJ2-3; D is ambiguous. The CDR3 has 14 amino acids. V lost 0 bases to trimming and J lost 4 bases, with 8 bases between them. From germline, CDR1 is SGHTA and CDR2 FQGNSA. CDR3 residues: CASSLAPASDTQYF. CDR3 DNA: TGTGCCAGCAGCTTAGCCCCAGCCTCAGATACGCAGTATTTT.

This clonotype was seen more than once but under ten times. The chain couples TRBV4-3 to TRBJ2-6, with unresolved D. Trimming took off 5 bases at V and 0 bases at J, with 17 bases between the two ends. CDR3 size: 18 residues. CDR1 is LGHNA and CDR2 is YSLEER in the germline V gene. CDR3 DNA sequence: TGCGCCAGCAGCAAACGCCCACAGAACCCCTCTGGGGCCAACGTCCTGACTTTC. Encoded protein: CASSKRPQNPSGANVLTF.

This chain uses TRBV9 with TRBJ2-1; 9 bases fit TRBD2. The germline gives CDR1 SGDLS, CDR2 YYNGEE. This CDR3 comprises 16 residues. Trimming removed 0 bases from V and 7 bases from J; junction bases left unmatched: 8. CDR3 in DNA: TGTGCCAGCAGCGTAGAGGCTGGCCTAGCGGGGAATGAGCAGTTCTTC. Its protein is CASSVEAGLAGNEQFF.

This clonotype has just a few counts. The gene calls are TRBV12-3 or TRBV12-4 and TRBJ2-5; D unclear. The CDR3 loop spans 14 amino acids. Trimming removed 5 bases from V and 3 bases from J, with 13 bases in between. Here the CDR3 DNA reads TGTGCCAGCAGTCTGGGCCATTCAGAAGAGACCCAGTACTTC. Translated: CASSLGHSEETQYF.

The chain joins TRBV19 to TRBJ2-7, with 7 bases that match TRBD1. The CDR3 spans 16 residues. Unmatched junction bases numbered 12, after V lost 3 bases and J lost 4 bases. The germline V gene has CDR1 LNHDA and CDR2 SQIVND (reference sequence). CDR3 sequence (DNA): TGTGCCAGTAGTATTTTTACAGGGGCAGGGGCGTACGAGCAGTACTTC. Amino acids: CASSIFTGAGAYEQYF.

The CDR3 here is CASSRQGSSQPQHF. The CDR3 DNA reads as TGTGCCAGCAGTAGACAGGGATCGAGCCAGCCCCAGCATTTT. The chain links TRBV12-3 or TRBV12-4 to TRBJ1-5, with 7 bases fitting TRBD1. J gave up 7 bases and V 5 bases, and 8 bases lay outside the gene matches. CDR3 length equals 14 residues.

V gene TRBV9 combines with J gene TRBJ2-5; TRBD1 is a possible D gene (5 bases). Trimming removed 0 bases from V and 5 bases from J, with 14 bases in between. Germline V gene data show CDR1 as SGDLS and CDR2 as YYNGEE. The CDR3 spans 15 residues. The CDR3 is CASSVEGRVGETQYF. The CDR3 region has the DNA TGTGCCAGCAGCGTAGAAGGCAGGGTGGGTGAGACCCAGTACTTC. Variable domain in full (rest from reference TRBV9 and TRBJ2-5): DSGVTQTPKHLITATGQRVTLRCSPRSGDLSVYWYQQSLDQGLQFLIQYYNGEERAKGNILERFSAQQFPDLHSELNLSSLELGDSALYFCASSVEGRVGETQYFGPGTRLLVL.

The chain recombines TRBV11-2 with TRBJ2-3; D is unclear. V lost 5 bases and J 1 base, leaving 10 bases between the germline ends. This CDR3 has 14 residues. Germline loops: CDR1 SGHAT, CDR2 FQNNGV. The CDR3 DNA is TGTGCCAGCAGCGTCTCCCGGGGCACAGATACGCAGTATTTT. Translating gives CASSVSRGTDTQYF.

The chain joins TRBV19 to TRBJ1-1, with 9 bases lining up with TRBD1. Germline lookup yields CDR1 LNHDA and CDR2 SQIVND (reference sequence). The CDR3 loop spans 15 amino acids. J was trimmed by 1 base and V by 8 bases; bases with no gene match: 8. CDR3 residues: CASHRDRVGNTEAFF. In DNA form, the CDR3 reads TGTGCCAGTCACCGGGACAGGGTAGGGAACACTGAAGCTTTCTTT. Filled out from reference TRBV19 and TRBJ1-1, the complete variable domain reads DGGITQSPKYLFRKEGQNVTLSCEQNLNHDAMYWYRQDPGQGLRLIYYSQIVNDFQKGDIAEGYSVSREKKESFPLTVTSAQKNPTAFYLCASHRDRVGNTEAFFGQGTRLTVV.

This clonotype was observed a few times. This sequence joins TRBV14 and TRBJ1-2; the D is unclear. CDR3 length equals 15 residues. The germline V gene has CDR1 SGHDN and CDR2 FVKESK. V lost 0 bases to trimming and J lost 4 bases, with 12 bases between them. In nucleotides, the CDR3 is TGTGCCAGCAGCCAAGAAGATCTGGGCGTCTATGGCTACACCTTC. Encoded protein: CASSQEDLGVYGYTF.

This clonotype appeared a few times. The CDR3 spells CASSVVGGKGTDTQYF. In nucleotides, the CDR3 is TGTGCCAGCAGCGTAGTCGGCGGTAAGGGCACAGATACGCAGTATTTT. This rearrangement joins TRBV9 to TRBJ2-3; D gene uncertain. This CDR3 is 16 amino acids long. Germline V lookup: CDR1 SGDLS, CDR2 YYNGEE. V was clipped by 0 bases and J by 1 base, with 12 bases between them.

The gene calls are TRBV29-1 and TRBJ1-3, with a weak D call TRBD1 (6 bases). Germline-derived CDR1 and CDR2 are SQVTM and ANQGSEA. Trimming removed 6 bases at V and 0 bases at J, with 12 bases between. The CDR3 is 14 amino acids. As DNA, the CDR3 is TGCAGCGTGGAGGGACATTCCTCTGGAAACACCATATATTTT. Amino acids: CSVEGHSSGNTIYF.

This clonotype was picked up many times. The rearrangement uses TRBV20-1 and TRBJ2-7, with D perhaps TRBD1 or TRBD2 (5 bases each). The CDR3 runs 15 residues. Germline CDR1 reads DFQATT; CDR2 reads SNEGSKA (reference sequence). With 1 base removed from V and 1 base from J, the gap between germline ends came to 14 bases. This CDR3 reads CSARVTGTPSYEQYF. Here the CDR3 DNA reads TGCAGTGCTAGAGTAACCGGGACCCCTTCCTACGAGCAGTACTTC.

In this sample, this clonotype turned up a few times. CDR3: CASSATGADNQPQHF. For the CDR3, the DNA is TGTGCCAGCAGTGCGACAGGGGCGGACAATCAGCCCCAGCATTTT. The rearrangement links TRBV6-1 to TRBJ1-5; 8 bases line up with TRBD1. The CDR3 loop spans 15 amino acids. Per germline, CDR1 MNHNS and CDR2 SASEGT. J was trimmed by 3 bases and V by 4 bases; bases with no gene match: 5.

The chain couples TRBV4-3 to TRBJ2-7; no clear D. The germline CDR1 and CDR2 sequences are LGHNA and YSLEER. V gave up 0 bases and J gave up 0 bases, with 12 bases separating them. The CDR3 contains 16 residues. This CDR3 reads CASSQDARFGSYEQYF. The CDR3 region has the DNA TGCGCCAGCAGCCAAGACGCTAGATTCGGCTCCTACGAGCAGTACTTC.